This TCR beta chain was sequenced in a study of T cell clonotyping in hematopoietic cell transplantation. The germline V and J ends were trimmed by 5 bases and 1 base, with 14 bases remaining between them. Germline V gene lookup returns CDR1 SGHTA and CDR2 FQGNSA. This CDR3 is 15 amino acids long. Sample time point: recipient sample about 28 days before transplant, after cytoreduction. Assay used: immunoSEQ multiplex PCR; TCRdb lists only in-frame clones, some missing. The repertoire includes 49,000 or so clones, roughly 80% of them detected once, and 5% to 6.5% sits in the top ten. This material consisted of peripheral blood mononuclear cells, taken before stem cell transplant. The J gene is TRBJ1-1, the V gene TRBV7-2, with unresolved D. The TCR was taken from a man aged 60-69 years with myelodysplastic syndrome. Some clones in this sample may be carry-over from other donors' samples. CDR3 sequence reads: CASSPVQVPNTEAFF. For the CDR3, the DNA is TGTGCCAGCAGCCCAGTTCAAGTGCCGAACACTGAAGCTTTCTTT.